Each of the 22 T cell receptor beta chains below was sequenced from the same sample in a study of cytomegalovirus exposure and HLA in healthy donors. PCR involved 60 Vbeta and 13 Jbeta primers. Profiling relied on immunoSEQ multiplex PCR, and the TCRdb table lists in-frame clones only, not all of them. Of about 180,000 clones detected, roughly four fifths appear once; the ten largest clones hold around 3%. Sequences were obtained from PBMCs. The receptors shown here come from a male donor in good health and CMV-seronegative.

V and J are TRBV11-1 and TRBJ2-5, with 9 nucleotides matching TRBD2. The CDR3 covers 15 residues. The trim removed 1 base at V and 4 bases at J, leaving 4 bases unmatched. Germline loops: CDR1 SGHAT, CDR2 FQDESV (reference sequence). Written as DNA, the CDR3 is TGTGCCAGCAGCTTAGGTGCGGGAGGGCCAGAGACCCAGTACTTC. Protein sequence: CASSLGAGGPETQYF.

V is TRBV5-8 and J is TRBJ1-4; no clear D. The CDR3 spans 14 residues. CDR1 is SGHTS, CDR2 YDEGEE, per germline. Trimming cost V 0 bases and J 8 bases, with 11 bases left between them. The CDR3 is CASSLAGRSEKLFF. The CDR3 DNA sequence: TGTGCCAGCAGCTTGGCAGGTAGAAGCGAAAAACTGTTTTTT.

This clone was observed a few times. This CDR3 reads CASSFPGQGLYNEQFF. The DNA for the CDR3 is TGTGCCAGCAGTTTTCCCGGACAGGGGCTGTACAATGAGCAGTTCTTC. This rearrangement joins TRBV28 to TRBJ2-1, with TRBD1 matching 9 bases. V trimming: 3 bases; J trimming: 4 bases; junction bases outside the gene matches: 7. This CDR3 has 16 amino acids. Germline V gives CDR1 MDHEN, CDR2 SYDVKM. The full variable domain, with the rest looked up from reference TRBV28 and TRBJ2-1, is DVKVTQSSRYLVKRTGEKVFLECVQDMDHENMFWYRQDPGLGLRLIYFSYDVKMKEKGDIPEGYSVSREKKERFSLILESASTNQTSMYLCASSFPGQGLYNEQFFGPGTRLTVL.

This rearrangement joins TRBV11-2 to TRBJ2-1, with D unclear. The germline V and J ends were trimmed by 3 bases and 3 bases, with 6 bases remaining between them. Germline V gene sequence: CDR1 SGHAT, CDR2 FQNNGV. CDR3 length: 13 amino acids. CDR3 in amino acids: CASSFTSYNEQFF. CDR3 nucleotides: TGTGCCAGCAGCTTCACCAGCTACAATGAGCAGTTCTTC. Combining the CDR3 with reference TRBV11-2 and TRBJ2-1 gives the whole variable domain EAGVAQSPRYKIIEKRQSVAFWCNPISGHATLYWYQQILGQGPKLLIQFQNNGVVDDSQLPKDRFSAERLKGVDSTLKIQPAKLEDSAVYLCASSFTSYNEQFFGPGTRLTVL.

The DNA for the CDR3 is TGTGCCAGCAGCCCCGGTGATAGCCGGGACTACGAGCAGTACTTC. It encodes CASSPGDSRDYEQYF. This sequence joins TRBV27 and TRBJ2-7; the D gene is possibly TRBD2 (5 bases). Trimming cost V 6 bases and J 3 bases, with 18 bases left between them. Per germline, CDR1 MNHEY and CDR2 SMNVEV (reference sequence). The CDR3 runs to 15 residues.

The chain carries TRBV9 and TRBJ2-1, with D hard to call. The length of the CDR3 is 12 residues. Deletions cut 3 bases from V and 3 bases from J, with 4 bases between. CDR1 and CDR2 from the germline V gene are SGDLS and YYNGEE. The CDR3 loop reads CASSDNYNEQFF. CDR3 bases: TGTGCCAGCAGCGACAACTACAATGAGCAGTTCTTC. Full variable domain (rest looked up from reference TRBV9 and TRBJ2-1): DSGVTQTPKHLITATGQRVTLRCSPRSGDLSVYWYQQSLDQGLQFLIQYYNGEERAKGNILERFSAQQFPDLHSELNLSSLELGDSALYFCASSDNYNEQFFGPGTRLTVL.

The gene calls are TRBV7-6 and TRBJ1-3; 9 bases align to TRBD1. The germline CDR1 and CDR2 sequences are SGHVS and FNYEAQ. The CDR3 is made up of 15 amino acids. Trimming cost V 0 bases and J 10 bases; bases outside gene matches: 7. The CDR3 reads CASSLARQGTGTIYF. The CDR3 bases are TGTGCCAGCAGCTTAGCCAGACAAGGGACAGGGACCATATATTTT.

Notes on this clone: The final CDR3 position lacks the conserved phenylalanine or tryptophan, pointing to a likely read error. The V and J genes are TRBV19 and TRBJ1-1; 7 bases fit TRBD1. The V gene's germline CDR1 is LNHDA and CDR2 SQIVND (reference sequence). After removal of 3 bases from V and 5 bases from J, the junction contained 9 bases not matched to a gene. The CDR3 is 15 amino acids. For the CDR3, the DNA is TGTGCCAGTAGTATCGGGTTGACAGGGCGGACTGAAGCTTTCCTT. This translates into CASSIGLTGRTEAFL.

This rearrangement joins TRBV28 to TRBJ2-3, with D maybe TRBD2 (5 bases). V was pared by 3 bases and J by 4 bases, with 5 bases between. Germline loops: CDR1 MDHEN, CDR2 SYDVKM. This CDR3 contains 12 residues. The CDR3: CASSLGADTQYF. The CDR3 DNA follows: TGTGCCAGCAGTTTGGGAGCAGATACGCAGTATTTT.

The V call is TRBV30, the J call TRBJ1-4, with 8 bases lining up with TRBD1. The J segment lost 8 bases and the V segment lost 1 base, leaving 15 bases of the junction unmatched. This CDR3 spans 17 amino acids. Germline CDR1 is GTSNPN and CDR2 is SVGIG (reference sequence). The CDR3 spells CAWSAQGAIEVGEKLFF. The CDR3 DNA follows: TGTGCCTGGAGTGCCCAGGGGGCAATCGAGGTGGGGGAAAAACTGTTTTTT.

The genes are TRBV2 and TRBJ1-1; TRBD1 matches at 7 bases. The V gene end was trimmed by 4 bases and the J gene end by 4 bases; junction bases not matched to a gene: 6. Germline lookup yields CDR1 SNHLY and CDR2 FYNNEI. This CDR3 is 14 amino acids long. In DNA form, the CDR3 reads TGTGCCAGCAGTGCCGGACAGGCTTTCACTGAAGCTTTCTTT. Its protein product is CASSAGQAFTEAFF.

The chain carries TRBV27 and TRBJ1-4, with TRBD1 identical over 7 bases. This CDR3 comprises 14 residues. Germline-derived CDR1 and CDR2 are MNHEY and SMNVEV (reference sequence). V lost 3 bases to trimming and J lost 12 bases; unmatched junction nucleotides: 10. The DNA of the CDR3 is TGTGCCAGCAGTTTCGACAGGGATCTACAAGAACTGTTTTTT. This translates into CASSFDRDLQELFF.

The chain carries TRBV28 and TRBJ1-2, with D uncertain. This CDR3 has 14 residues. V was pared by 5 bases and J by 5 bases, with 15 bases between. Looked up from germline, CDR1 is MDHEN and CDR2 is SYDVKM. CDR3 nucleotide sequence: TGTGCCAGCAGTCCCCCCGGGGAAGGTTATGGCTACACCTTC. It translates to CASSPPGEGYGYTF.

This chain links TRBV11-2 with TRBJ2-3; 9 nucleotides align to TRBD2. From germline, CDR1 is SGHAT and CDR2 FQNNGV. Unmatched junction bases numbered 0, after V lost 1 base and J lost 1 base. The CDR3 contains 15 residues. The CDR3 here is CASSLVAGGTDTQYF. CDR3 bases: TGTGCCAGCAGCTTAGTAGCGGGAGGCACAGATACGCAGTATTTT.

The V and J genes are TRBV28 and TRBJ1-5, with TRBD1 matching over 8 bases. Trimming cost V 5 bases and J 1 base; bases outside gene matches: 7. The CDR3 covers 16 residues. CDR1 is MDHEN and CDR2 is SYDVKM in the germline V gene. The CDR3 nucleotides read TGTGCCAGCAGTCTCGCAGGGGGCACGAGCAATCAGCCCCAGCATTTT. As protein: CASSLAGGTSNQPQHF.

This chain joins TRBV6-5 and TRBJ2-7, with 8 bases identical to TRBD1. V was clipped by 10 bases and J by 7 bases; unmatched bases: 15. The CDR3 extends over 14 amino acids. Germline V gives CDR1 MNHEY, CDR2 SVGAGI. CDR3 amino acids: CATTSLGTGGEQYF. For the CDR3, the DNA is TGTGCCACTACCTCGTTGGGGACAGGAGGAGAGCAGTACTTC.

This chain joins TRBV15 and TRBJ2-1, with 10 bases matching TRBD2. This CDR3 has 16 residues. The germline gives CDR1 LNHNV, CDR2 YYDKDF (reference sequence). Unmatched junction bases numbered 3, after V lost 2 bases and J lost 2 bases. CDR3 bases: TGTGCCACCAGCAGACCCGGGACTAGCGCCTACAATGAGCAGTTCTTC. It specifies CATSRPGTSAYNEQFF.

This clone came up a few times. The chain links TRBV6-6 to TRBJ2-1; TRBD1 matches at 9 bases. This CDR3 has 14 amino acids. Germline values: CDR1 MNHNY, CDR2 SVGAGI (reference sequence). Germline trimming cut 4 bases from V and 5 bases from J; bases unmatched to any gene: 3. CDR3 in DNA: TGTGCCAGCAGTTTTGGGACAGGGAACAATGAGCAGTTCTTC. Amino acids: CASSFGTGNNEQFF.

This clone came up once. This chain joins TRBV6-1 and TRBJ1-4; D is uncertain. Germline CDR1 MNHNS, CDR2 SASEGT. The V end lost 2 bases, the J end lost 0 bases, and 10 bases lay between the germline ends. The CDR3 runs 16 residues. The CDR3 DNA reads TGTGCCAGCAGTGAATCCCCGTATGCAACTAATGAAAAACTGTTTTTT. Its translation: CASSESPYATNEKLFF.

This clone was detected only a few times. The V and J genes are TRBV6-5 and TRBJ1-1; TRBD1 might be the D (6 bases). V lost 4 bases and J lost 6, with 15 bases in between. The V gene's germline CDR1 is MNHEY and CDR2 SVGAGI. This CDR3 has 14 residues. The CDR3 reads CASSLLPGEAEAFF. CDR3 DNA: TGTGCCAGCAGTTTACTCCCAGGGGAAGCTGAAGCTTTCTTT.

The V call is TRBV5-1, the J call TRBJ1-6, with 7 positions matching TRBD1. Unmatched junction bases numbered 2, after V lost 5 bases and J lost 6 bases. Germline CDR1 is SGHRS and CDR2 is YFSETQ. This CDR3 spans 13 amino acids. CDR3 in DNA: TGCGCCAGCAGAGGGGACAGTAATTCACCCCTCCACTTT. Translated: CASRGDSNSPLHF.

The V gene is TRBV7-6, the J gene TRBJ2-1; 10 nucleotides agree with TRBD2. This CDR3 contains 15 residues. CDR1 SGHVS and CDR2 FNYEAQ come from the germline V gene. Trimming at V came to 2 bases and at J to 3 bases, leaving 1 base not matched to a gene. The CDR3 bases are TGTGCCAGCAGCTTAACTAGCGGGGTCTACAATGAGCAGTTCTTC. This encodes CASSLTSGVYNEQFF.